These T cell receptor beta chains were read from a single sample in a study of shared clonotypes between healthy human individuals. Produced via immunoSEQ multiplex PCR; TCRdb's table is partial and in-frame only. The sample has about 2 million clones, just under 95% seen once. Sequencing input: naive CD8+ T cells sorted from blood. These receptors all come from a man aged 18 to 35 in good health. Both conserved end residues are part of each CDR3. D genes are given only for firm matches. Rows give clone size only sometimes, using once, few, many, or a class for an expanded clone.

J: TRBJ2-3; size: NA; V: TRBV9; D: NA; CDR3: CASSVETTSTDTQYF; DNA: TGTGCCAGCAGCGTAGAGACAACTAGCACAGATACGCAGTATTTT
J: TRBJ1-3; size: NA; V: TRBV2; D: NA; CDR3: CASLPGRAGNTIYF; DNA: TGTGCCAGCCTACCAGGCCGGGCTGGAAACACCATATATTTT
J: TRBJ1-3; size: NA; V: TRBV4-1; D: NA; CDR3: CASSQPGWNTIYF; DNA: TGCGCCAGCAGCCAACCGGGGTGGAACACCATATATTTT
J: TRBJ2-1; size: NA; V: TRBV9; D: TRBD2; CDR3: CASSVGSGGAEYNEQFF; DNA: TGTGCCAGCAGCGTAGGAAGCGGGGGGGCCGAATACAATGAGCAGTTCTTC
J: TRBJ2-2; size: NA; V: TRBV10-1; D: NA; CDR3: CASSELDTGELFF; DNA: TGCGCCAGCAGTGAATTGGACACCGGGGAGCTGTTTTTT
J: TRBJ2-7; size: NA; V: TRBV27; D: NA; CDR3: CASRPIQGSYEQYF; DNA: TGTGCCAGCCGTCCGATCCAGGGATCCTACGAGCAGTACTTC
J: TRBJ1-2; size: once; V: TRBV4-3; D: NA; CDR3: CASSHLVWGSGYTF; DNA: TGCGCCAGCAGCCACCTCGTATGGGGTAGCGGCTACACCTTC
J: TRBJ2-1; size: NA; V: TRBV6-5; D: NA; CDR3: CASNLPGRNEQFF; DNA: TGTGCCAGCAACCTACCGGGACGCAATGAGCAGTTCTTC
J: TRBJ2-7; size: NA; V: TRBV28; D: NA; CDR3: CASSLVGEGAYEQYF; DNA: TGTGCCAGCAGTTTAGTGGGGGAGGGGGCTTACGAGCAGTACTTC
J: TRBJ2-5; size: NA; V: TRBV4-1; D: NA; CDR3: CASSQDSGLPQETQYF; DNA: TGCGCCAGCAGCCAAGATTCAGGGCTACCACAAGAGACCCAGTACTTC
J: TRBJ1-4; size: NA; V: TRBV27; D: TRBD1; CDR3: CASSHTGGEEKLFF; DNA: TGTGCCAGCAGTCACACAGGGGGAGAGGAAAAACTGTTTTTT
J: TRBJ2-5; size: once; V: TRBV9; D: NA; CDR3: CASSVHWDVRETQYF; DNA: TGTGCCAGCAGCGTACATTGGGATGTAAGGGAGACCCAGTACTTC
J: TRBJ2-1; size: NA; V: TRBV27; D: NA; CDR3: CASSQLRQAPYNEQFF; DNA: TGTGCCAGCAGTCAGCTTCGACAGGCCCCTTACAATGAGCAGTTCTTC
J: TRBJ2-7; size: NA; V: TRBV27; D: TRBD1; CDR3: CASSLAPGTGVYEQYF; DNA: TGTGCCAGCAGTTTAGCCCCCGGGACAGGGGTCTACGAGCAGTACTTC
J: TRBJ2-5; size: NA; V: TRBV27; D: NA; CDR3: CASSLLWGGETQYF; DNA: TGTGCCAGCAGTTTACTATGGGGCGGAGAGACCCAGTACTTC
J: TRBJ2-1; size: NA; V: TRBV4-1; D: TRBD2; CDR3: CASSGNPPMAGGPRNEQFF; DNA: TGCGCCAGCAGTGGAAACCCCCCTATGGCGGGAGGGCCGAGGAATGAGCAGTTCTTC
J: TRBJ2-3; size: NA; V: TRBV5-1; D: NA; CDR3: CASSLASDTQYF; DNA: TGCGCCAGCAGCTTGGCTTCGGATACGCAGTATTTT